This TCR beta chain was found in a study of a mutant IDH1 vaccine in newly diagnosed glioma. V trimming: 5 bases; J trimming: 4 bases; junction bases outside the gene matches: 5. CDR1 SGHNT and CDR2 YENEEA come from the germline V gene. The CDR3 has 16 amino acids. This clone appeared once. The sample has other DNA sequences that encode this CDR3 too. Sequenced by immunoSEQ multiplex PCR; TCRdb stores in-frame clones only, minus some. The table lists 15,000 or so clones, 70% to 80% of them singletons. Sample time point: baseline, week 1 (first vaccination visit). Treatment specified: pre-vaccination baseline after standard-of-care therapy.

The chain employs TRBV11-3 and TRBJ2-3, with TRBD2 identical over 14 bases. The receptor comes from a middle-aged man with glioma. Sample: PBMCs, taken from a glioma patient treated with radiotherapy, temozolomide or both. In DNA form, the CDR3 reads TGTGCCAGCAGCAAAGGGACTAGCGGGAGATCAGATACGCAGTATTTT. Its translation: CASSKGTSGRSDTQYF.